Included here is one TCR beta chain sequence, with context. This specimen belongs to a study of PD-1 blockade in classical Hodgkin lymphoma. The time point denotes: cycle 4 day 1 (C4D1), after around six weeks of nivolumab. Patients all relapsed after autologous stem cell transplantation, and there was variation in brentuximab vedotin exposure. Purification of CD4+ T cells from thawed PBMCs was performed via magnetic negative selection. The CDR3 sequence is 15 residues long. The V gene's germline CDR1 is SGHAT and CDR2 FQNNGV. V was trimmed by 3 bases and J by 0 bases, leaving 6 bases between them. Using immunoSEQ multiplex PCR, the repertoire was profiled, and TCRdb retains in-frame clones only, with some absent. The data hold some 17,000 clones, with roughly 80% observed a single time.

The material sequenced was CD4+ T cells from blood, taken before the fourth cycle of nivolumab. The TCR was taken from a human donor with classical Hodgkin lymphoma. V and J are TRBV11-2 and TRBJ1-6; a possible D gene is TRBD1 (6 bases). CDR3 nucleotide sequence: TGTGCCAGCAGCTTGGACAGCTCCTATAATTCACCCCTCCACTTT. It yields the protein CASSLDSSYNSPLHF. Looking up the rest from reference TRBV11-2 and TRBJ1-6 gives the full variable domain: EAGVAQSPRYKIIEKRQSVAFWCNPISGHATLYWYQQILGQGPKLLIQFQNNGVVDDSQLPKDRFSAERLKGVDSTLKIQPAKLEDSAVYLCASSLDSSYNSPLHFGNGTRLTVT.